This T cell receptor (beta chain) came from a study of cytomegalovirus exposure and HLA in healthy donors. General observations from the study: Accurate predictions that matched the HLA-A and HLA-B alleles of most subjects were reportedly made from TCR beta sequences.

Healthy individuals who donated bone marrow served as the donors. Comment on this clone: Its specificity is not known.

PCR was performed using 60 Vbeta and 13 Jbeta primers. This table comes from immunoSEQ multiplex PCR, and its TCRdb copy is limited to in-frame clones, with some not included. Of around 170,000 clones listed, 65% to 80% are singletons. The CDR3 sequence is 15 residues long. V was clipped by 2 bases and J by 6 bases; unmatched bases: 6. From germline, CDR1 is MNHEY and CDR2 SVGAGI. The sequence was obtained from a woman in her thirties or forties in good health and CMV-seropositive. The chain links TRBV6-5 to TRBJ2-1; TRBD1 agrees at 8 bases. Sample: PBMCs. The CDR3 loop is CASSYQGASLNEQFF. In DNA, the CDR3 is TGTGCCAGCAGTTACCAGGGGGCGTCCCTCAATGAGCAGTTCTTC.